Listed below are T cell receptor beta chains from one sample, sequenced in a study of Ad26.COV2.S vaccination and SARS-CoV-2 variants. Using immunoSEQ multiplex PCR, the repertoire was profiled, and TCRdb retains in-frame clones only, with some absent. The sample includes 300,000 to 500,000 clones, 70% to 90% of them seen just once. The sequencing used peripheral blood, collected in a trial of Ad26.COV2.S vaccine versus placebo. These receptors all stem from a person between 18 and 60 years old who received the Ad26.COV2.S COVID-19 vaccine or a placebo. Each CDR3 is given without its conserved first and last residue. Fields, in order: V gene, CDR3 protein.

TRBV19	ASKPGQGAYEQY
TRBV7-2	ASSPAPGSGELF
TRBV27	ASSLGGYLNTGELF
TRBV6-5	ASRETLNYGYT
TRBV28	ASTEGQGYGYGYT
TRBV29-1	SVNERGLNTGELF
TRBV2	ASRQGETQY
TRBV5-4	ASRVAGGPQVGTQY
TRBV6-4	ASSDSGRDPHGYT
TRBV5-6	ASSLGLADEQF
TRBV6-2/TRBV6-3	ASSPGGEGKDTQY
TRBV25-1	ASSEGLNTEAF
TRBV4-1	ASSQAGSGTDTQY
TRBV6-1	ASSEGTRINEQF